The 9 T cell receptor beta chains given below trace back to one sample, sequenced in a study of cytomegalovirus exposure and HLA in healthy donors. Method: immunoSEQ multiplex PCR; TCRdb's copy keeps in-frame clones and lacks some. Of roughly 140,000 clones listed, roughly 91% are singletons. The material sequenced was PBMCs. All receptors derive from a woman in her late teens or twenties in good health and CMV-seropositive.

CDR3 coding DNA: TGCGCCAGCAGCTTGGCATCAGGCCTGGAGACCCAGTACTTC. It specifies CASSLASGLETQYF. The chain employs TRBV5-1 and TRBJ2-5; D remains unclear. V was cut by 0 bases and J by 5 bases, with 11 bases left in between. Per germline, CDR1 SGHRS and CDR2 YFSETQ. The CDR3 loop spans 14 amino acids.

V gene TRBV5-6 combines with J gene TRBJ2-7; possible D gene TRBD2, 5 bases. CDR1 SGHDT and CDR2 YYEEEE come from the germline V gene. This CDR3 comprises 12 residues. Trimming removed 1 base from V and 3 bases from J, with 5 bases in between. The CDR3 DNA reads TGTGCCAGCAGCTTGAGCGGCTACGAGCAGTACTTC. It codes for CASSLSGYEQYF.

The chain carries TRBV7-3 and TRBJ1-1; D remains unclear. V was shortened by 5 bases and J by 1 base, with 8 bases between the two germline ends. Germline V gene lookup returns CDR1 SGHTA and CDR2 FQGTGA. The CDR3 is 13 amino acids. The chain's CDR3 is CASSQTGNTEAFF. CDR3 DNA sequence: TGTGCCAGCAGCCAGACGGGGAACACTGAAGCTTTCTTT. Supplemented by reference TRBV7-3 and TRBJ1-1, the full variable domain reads GAGVSQTPSNKVTEKGKYVELRCDPISGHTALYWYRQSLGQGPEFLIYFQGTGAADDSGLPNDRFFAVRPEGSVSTLKIQRTERGDSAVYLCASSQTGNTEAFFGQGTRLTVV.

The DNA of the CDR3 is TGTGCCAGTAGTAGGTGGGAGCCGCCCTACGAGCAGTACTTC. This codes for CASSRWEPPYEQYF. V usage is TRBV19 and J usage is TRBJ2-7, with a possible D match to TRBD2 (5 bases). V dropped 4 bases and J dropped 2 bases, with 12 bases sitting between them. The CDR3 consists of 14 residues. The germline CDR1 and CDR2 sequences are LNHDA and SQIVND (reference sequence).

CDR3 region: CASSHGQGPSYEQYF. The CDR3 DNA follows: TGCGCCAGCAGCCATGGACAGGGGCCCTCCTACGAGCAGTACTTC. This chain joins TRBV4-1 and TRBJ2-7; TRBD1 matches at 9 bases. The junction had 3 bases not matched to a gene; V was cut back by 3 bases and J by 0 bases. CDR3 length: 15 residues. CDR1 is MGHRA and CDR2 is YSYEKL in the germline V gene.

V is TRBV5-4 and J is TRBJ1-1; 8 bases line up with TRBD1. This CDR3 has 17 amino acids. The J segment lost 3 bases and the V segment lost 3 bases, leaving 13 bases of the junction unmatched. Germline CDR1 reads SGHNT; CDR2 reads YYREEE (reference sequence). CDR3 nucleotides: TGTGCCAGCAGCTCCCGGACCTTGGACAGGGTCGACACTGAAGCTTTCTTT. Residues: CASSSRTLDRVDTEAFF.

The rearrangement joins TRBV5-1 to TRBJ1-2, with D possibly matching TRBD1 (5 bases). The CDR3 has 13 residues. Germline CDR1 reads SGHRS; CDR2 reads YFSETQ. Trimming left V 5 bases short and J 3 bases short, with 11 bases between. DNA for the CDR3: TGCGCCAGCAGGAAAGGGGAGGACTATGGCTACACCTTC. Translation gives CASRKGEDYGYTF.

The DNA for the CDR3 is TGTGCCAGCAGTGAATCCGGGAGTTCTTTAGATACGCAGTATTTT. As protein: CASSESGSSLDTQYF. The J gene is TRBJ2-3, the V gene TRBV2; tentatively, D is TRBD2 (6 bases). Germline-derived CDR1 and CDR2 are SNHLY and FYNNEI. This CDR3 contains 15 residues. V was clipped by 2 bases and J by 5 bases, with 14 bases between them.

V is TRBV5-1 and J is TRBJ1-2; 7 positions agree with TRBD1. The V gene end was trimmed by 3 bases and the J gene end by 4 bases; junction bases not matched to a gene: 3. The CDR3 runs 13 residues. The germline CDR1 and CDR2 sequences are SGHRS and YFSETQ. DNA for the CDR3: TGCGCCAGCAGCTCGGGACAGTCCTATGGCTACACCTTC. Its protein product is CASSSGQSYGYTF.